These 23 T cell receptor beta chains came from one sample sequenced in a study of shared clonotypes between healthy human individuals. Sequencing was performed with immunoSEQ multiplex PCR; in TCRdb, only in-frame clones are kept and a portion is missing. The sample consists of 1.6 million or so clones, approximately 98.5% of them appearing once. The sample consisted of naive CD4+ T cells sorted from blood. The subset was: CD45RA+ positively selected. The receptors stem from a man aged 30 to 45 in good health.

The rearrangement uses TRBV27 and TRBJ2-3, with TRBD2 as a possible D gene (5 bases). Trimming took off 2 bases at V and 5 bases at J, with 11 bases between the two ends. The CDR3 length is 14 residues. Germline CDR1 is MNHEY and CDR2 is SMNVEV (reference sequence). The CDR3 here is CASSLGSEGDTQYF. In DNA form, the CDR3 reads TGTGCCAGCAGTTTAGGCAGCGAGGGAGATACGCAGTATTTT.

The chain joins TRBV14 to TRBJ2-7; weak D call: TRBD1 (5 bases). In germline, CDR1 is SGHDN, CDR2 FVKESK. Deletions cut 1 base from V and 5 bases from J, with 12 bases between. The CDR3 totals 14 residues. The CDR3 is CASSQGQFRDEQYF. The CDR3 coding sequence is TGTGCCAGCAGCCAAGGACAGTTTCGCGACGAGCAGTACTTC.

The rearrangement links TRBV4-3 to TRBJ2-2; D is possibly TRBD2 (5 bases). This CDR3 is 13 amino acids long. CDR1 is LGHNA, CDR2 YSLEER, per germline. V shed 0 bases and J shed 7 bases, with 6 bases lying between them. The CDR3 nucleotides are TGCGCCAGCAGCCAAGACGGGATCGGGGAGCTGTTTTTT. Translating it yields CASSQDGIGELFF.

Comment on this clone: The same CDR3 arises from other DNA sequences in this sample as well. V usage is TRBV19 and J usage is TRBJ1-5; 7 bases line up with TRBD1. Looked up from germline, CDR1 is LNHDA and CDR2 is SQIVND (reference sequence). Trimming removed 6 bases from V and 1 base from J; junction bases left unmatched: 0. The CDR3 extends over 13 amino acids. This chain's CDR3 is CASRGQSNQPQHF. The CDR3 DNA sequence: TGTGCCAGTAGGGGACAGAGCAATCAGCCCCAGCATTTT.

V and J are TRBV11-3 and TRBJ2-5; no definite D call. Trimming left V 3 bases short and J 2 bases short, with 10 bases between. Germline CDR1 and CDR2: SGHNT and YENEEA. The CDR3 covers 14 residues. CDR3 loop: CASSFGGLQETQYF. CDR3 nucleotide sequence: TGTGCCAGCAGCTTCGGTGGCCTTCAAGAGACCCAGTACTTC.

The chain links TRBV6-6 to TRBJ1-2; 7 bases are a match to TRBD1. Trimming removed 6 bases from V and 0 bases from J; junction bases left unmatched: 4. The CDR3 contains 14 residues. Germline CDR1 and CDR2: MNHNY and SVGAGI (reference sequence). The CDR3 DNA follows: TGTGCCAGCAGAAGGGACAGCGCTAACTATGGCTACACCTTC. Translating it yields CASRRDSANYGYTF.

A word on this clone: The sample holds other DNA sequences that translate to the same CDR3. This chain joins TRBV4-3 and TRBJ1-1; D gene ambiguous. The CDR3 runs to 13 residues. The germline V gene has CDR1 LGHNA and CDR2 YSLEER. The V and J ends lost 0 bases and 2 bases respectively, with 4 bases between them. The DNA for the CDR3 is TGCGCCAGCAGCCAAGATCTCAACACTGAAGCTTTCTTT. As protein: CASSQDLNTEAFF.

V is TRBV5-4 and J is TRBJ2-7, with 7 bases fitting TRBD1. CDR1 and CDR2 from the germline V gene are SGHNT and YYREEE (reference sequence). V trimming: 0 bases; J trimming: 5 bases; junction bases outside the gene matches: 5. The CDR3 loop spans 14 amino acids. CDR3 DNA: TGTGCCAGCAGCTTGGTGACAGGGACCCACGAGCAGTACTTC. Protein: CASSLVTGTHEQYF. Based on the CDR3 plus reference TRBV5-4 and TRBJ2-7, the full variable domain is ETGVTQSPTHLIKTRGQQVTLRCSSQSGHNTVSWYQQALGQGPQFIFQYYREEENGRGNFPPRFSGLQFPNYSSELNVNALELDDSALYLCASSLVTGTHEQYFGPGTRLTVT.

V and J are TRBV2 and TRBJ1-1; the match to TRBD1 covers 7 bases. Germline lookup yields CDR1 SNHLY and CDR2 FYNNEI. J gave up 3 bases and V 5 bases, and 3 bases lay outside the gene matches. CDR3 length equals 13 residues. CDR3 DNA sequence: TGTGCCAGCAGTTTACAGGGGCACACTGAAGCTTTCTTT. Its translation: CASSLQGHTEAFF.

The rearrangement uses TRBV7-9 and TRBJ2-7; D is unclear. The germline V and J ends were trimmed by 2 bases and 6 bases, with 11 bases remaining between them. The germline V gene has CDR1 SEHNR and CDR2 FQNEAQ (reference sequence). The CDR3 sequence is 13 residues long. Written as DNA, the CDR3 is TGTGCCAGCAGCTTAAGAGTCGCAGGCGAGCAGTACTTC. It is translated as CASSLRVAGEQYF.

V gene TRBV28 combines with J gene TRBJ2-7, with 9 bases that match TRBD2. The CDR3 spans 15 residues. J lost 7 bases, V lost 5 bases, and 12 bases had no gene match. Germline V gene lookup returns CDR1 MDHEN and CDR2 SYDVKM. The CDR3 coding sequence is TGTGCCAGCAGTCCACGGACTAGCGCACGATGGGAGCAGTACTTC. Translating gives CASSPRTSARWEQYF.

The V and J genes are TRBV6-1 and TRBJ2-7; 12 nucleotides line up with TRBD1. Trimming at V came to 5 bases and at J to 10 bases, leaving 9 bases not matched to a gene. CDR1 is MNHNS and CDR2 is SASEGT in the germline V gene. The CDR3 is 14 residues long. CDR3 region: CASSPGTGGFVQYF. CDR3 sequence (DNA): TGTGCCAGCAGTCCCGGGACAGGGGGCTTTGTTCAGTACTTC.

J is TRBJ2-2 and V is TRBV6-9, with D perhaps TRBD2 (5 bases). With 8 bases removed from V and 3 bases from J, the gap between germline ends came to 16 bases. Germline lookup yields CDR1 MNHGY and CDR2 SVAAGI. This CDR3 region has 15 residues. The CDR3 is CASRKAEWYTGELFF. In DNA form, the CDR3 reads TGTGCCAGCCGAAAAGCGGAGTGGTACACCGGGGAGCTGTTTTTT.

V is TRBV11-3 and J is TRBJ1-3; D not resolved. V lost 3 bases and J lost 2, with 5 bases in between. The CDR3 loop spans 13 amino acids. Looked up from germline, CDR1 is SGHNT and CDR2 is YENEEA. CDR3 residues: CASSFSAGNTIYF. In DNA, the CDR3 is TGTGCCAGCAGCTTCTCCGCTGGAAACACCATATATTTT.

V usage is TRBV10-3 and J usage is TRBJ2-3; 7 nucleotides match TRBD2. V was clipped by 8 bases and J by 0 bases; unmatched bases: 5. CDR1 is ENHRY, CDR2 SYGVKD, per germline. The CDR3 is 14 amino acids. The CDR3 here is CAIHGEGSTDTQYF. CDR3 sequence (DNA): TGTGCCATCCACGGGGAGGGGAGCACAGATACGCAGTATTTT.

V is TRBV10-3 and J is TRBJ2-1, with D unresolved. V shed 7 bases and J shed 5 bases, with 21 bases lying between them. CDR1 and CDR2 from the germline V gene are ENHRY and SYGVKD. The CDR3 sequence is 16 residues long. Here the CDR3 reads CAITGITAGGNNEQFF. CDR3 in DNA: TGTGCCATCACTGGAATAACAGCCGGCGGCAACAATGAGCAGTTCTTC.

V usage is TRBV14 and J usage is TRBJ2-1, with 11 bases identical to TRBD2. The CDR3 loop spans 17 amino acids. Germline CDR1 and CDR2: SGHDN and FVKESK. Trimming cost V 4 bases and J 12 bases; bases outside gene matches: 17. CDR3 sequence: CASSRPGLADYTMRQFF. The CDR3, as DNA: TGTGCCAGCAGCCGGCCGGGACTAGCGGACTATACAATGAGGCAGTTCTTC.

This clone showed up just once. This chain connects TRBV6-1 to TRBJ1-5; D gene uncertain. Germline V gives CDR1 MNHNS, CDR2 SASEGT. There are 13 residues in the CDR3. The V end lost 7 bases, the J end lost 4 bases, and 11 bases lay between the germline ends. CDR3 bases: TGTGCCAGCATAGCCCAGGCAAATCAGCCCCAGCATTTT. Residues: CASIAQANQPQHF.

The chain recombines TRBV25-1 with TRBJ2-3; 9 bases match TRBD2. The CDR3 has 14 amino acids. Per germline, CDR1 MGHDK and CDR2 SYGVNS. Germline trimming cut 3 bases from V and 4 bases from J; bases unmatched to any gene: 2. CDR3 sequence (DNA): TGTGCCAGCAGTGAGACTAGCGGCGCAGATACGCAGTATTTT. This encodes CASSETSGADTQYF.

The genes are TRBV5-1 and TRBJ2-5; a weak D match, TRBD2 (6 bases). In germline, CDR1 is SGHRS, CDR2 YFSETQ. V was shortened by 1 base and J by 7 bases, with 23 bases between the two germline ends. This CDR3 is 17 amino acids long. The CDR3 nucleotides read TGCGCCAGCAGCTTGAGCGGGTCTAGAGACTTCCAGGTGACCCAGTACTTC. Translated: CASSLSGSRDFQVTQYF.

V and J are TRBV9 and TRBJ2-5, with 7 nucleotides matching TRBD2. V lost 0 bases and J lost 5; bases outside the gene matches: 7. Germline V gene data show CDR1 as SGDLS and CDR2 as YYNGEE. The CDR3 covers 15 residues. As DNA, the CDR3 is TGTGCCAGCAGCGTAGTCGCGGGAGCGGGGGAGACCCAGTACTTC. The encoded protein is CASSVVAGAGETQYF.

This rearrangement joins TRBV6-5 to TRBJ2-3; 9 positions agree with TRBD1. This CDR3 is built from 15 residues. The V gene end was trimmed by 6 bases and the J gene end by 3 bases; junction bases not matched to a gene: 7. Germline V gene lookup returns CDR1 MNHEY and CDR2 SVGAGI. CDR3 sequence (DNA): TGTGCCAGCAGGCTAACAGGGGGCAGAACAGATACGCAGTATTTT. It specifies CASRLTGGRTDTQYF.

DNA for the CDR3: TGCGCCAGCAGCCAGGGGGTCCCAAATCGAAATCAGCCCCAGCATTTT. Encoded protein: CASSQGVPNRNQPQHF. The chain employs TRBV4-1 and TRBJ1-5; TRBD1 is a possible D gene (5 bases). The CDR3 totals 16 residues. Germline loops: CDR1 MGHRA, CDR2 YSYEKL. The ends were cut back, 3 bases at V and 4 bases at J, with 16 bases in the middle.